This T cell receptor beta chain was obtained from a study of identifying expanded T cells in peripheral blood (dated by TCRdb to about 2019). Notes on the research overall: Four technical replicates, made by sequencing separate aliquots from the same pool of genomic DNA, were compared pairwise.

TCRbeta CDR3 regions were profiled with the immunoSEQ Assay using bias-controlled multiplex PCR amplification of genomic DNA. As for the original processing: The absolute abundance of each unique TCRbeta CDR3 region was quantified after sequences were collapsed and filtered. Differential abundance was tested with two models: a binomial (Fisher-equivalent) model and a beta-binomial model that adds time-dependent variance fitted from healthy donors. Clones with fewer than 5 combined templates were removed, and a clone was called differentially abundant if the clone's Benjamini-Hochberg FDR was below 0.01. Using the form v = (b*log(k)+a)^2, the beta-binomial variance was modeled as a function of the total template count across the two samples. TCRdb took over this immuneACCESS table, retaining in-frame rearrangements with V and J assigned. Such tables are incomplete; in checked studies, under half of the missing clones stem from an unresolved V gene, and the remainder is unexplained. V and J calls and clone size follow that table, whereas D and trimming were derived from the DNA. Recorded for this sample are some 100,000 clones; about 87% of them occurred a single time. The ten largest clones represent more than 6.5% of the sample.

With regard to this clone: The clone's antigen remains unknown. No base quality values were provided; no much bigger clone lies one nucleotide off.

No immune events, such as infections, were documented for the healthy donors during the collection period. Time-dependent variance in a beta-binomial model of T-cell clone differential abundance was calibrated using healthy-donor blood repertoires as a training cohort. There were some 10 healthy donors in the training cohort, of whom 3 were female and 7 were male. Donor ages ranged from about 25 to 64 years, with an average of about 41 years. Whole blood was collected from each healthy donor at three time points spaced roughly two weeks apart and obtained from a commercial supplier. For immunosequencing, genomic DNA was extracted from unsorted whole blood. Study-wide conclusions, independent of this receptor: In all healthy donors, the variance in clone template counts between samples taken two weeks apart rose significantly as total template count increased. The binomial model flagged approximately 1.2 differentially abundant clones between technical replicates, compared with about 16 over roughly 2 weeks and 19 over roughly 4 weeks. Both the number of clones called differentially abundant and the false-positive rate were significantly reduced by the beta-binomial model across all healthy-donor time intervals. The authors expected that over much longer intervals, such as months to years, biological variance in healthy repertoires might increase even further.

V lost 4 bases and J lost 6 bases; the stretch between them is 13 bases long. CDR1 is given as SGHNT and CDR2 as YYREEE, both from the germline V gene (reference sequence). There are 13 amino acids in the CDR3, from cysteine to phenylalanine inclusive. Only CDR3 DNA is held: 39 bases, read in frame from base 1. What was sequenced was blood. The sequence is built from TRBV5-4 and TRBJ1-2, with TRBD1 as a weak D call on 5 bases. The sequence derives from a person aged 18 to 75 in good health. The CDR3 has the sequence CASSPGTENGYTF. Read as DNA, the sequence is TGTGCCAGCAGCCCCGGGACGGAGAATGGCTACACCTTC.